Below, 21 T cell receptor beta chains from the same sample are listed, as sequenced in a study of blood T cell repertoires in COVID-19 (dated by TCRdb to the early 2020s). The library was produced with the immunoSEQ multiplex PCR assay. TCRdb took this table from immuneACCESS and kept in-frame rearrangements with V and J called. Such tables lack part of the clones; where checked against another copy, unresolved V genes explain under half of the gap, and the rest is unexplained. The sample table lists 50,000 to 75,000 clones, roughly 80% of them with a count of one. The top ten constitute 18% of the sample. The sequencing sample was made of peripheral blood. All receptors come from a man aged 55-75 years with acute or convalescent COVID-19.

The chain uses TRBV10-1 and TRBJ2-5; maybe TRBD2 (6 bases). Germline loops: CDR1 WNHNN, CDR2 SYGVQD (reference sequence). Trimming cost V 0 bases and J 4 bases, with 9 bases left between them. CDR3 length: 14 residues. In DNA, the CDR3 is TGCGCCAGCAGTGAGTCGGGGGGAGCAGAGACCCAGTACTTC. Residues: CASSESGGAETQYF.

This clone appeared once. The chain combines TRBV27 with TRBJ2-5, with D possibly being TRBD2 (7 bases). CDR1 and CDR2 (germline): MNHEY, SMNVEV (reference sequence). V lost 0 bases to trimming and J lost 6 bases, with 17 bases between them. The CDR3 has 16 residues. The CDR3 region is CASSLSTGGIGKTQYF. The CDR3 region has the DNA TGTGCCAGCAGTTTATCTACGGGGGGCATCGGGAAGACCCAGTACTTC.

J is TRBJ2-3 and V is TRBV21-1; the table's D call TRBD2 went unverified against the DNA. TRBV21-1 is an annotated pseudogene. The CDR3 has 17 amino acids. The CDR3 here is CASSKAGGGGCTDTQYF. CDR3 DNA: TGTGCCAGCAGCAAAGCTGGTGGCGGGGGGTGCACAGATACGCAGTATTTT.

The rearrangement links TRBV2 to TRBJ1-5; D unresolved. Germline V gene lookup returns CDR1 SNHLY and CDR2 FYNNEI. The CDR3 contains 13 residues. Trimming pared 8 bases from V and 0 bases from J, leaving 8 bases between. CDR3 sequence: CASATYSNQPQHF. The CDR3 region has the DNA TGTGCCAGCGCCACTTATAGCAATCAGCCCCAGCATTTT.

The CDR3 DNA follows: TGTGCCAGCAGCCGTACGGGACAGGGGTTCTACGAGCAGTACTTC. Its translation is CASSRTGQGFYEQYF. V is TRBV7-2 and J is TRBJ2-7; 10 positions match TRBD1. The CDR3 runs to 15 residues. Germline values: CDR1 SGHTA, CDR2 FQGNSA. V shed 5 bases and J 3 bases; nucleotides not matched to a gene: 7.

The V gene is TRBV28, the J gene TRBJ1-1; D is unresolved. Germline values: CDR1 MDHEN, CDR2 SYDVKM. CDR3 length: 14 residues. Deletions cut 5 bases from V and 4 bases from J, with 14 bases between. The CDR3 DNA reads TGTGCCAGCAGTCCCACGGGGATGCTCACTGAAGCTTTCTTT. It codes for CASSPTGMLTEAFF.

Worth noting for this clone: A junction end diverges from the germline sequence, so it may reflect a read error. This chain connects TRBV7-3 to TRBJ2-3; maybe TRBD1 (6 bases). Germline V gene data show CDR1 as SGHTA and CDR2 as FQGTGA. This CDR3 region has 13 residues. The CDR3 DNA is TGTGCCAGCAGTCAGAACAGGGCAGAGACGCAGTATTTT. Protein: CASSQNRAETQYF.

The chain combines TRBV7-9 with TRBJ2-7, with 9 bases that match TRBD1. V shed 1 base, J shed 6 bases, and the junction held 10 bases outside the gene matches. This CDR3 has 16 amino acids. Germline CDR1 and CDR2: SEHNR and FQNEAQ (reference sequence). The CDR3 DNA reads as TGTGCCAGCAGCTTAGTAGGCCCACAGGGGGCCGGCGAGCAGTACTTC. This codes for CASSLVGPQGAGEQYF.

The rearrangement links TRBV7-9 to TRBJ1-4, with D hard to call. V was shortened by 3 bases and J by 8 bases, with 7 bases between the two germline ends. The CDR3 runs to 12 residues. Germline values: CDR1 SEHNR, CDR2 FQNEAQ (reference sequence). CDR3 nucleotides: TGTGCCAGCAGCTTCGAGGGCGAAAAACTGTTTTTT. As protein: CASSFEGEKLFF.

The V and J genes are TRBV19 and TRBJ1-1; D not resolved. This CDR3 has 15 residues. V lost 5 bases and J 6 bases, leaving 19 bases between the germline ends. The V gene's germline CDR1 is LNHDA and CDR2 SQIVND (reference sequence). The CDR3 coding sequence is TGTGCCAGTAGTCCCGACACGGCTCGGCAACCTGAAGCTTTCTTT. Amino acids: CASSPDTARQPEAFF. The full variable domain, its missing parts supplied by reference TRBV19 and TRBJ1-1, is DGGITQSPKYLFRKEGQNVTLSCEQNLNHDAMYWYRQDPGQGLRLIYYSQIVNDFQKGDIAEGYSVSREKKESFPLTVTSAQKNPTAFYLCASSPDTARQPEAFFGQGTRLTVV.

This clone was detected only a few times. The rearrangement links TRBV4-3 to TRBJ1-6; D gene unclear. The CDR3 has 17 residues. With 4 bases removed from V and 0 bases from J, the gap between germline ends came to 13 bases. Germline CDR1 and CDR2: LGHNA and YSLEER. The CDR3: CASSRHRKSSYNSPLHF. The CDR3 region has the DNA TGCGCCAGCAGCCGACACCGTAAGAGCTCCTATAATTCACCCCTCCACTTT.

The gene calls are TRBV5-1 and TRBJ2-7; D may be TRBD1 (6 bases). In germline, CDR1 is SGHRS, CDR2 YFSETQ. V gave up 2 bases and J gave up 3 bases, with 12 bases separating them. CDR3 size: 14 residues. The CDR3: CASSLETGRYEQYF. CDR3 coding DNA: TGCGCCAGCAGCTTAGAGACAGGACGCTACGAGCAGTACTTC.

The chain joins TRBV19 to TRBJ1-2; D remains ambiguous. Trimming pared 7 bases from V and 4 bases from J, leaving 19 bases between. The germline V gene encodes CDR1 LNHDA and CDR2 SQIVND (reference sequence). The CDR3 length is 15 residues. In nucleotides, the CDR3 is TGTGCCAGTACCCTAGGAACACTTAAAGGCTATGGCTACACCTTC. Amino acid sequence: CASTLGTLKGYGYTF.

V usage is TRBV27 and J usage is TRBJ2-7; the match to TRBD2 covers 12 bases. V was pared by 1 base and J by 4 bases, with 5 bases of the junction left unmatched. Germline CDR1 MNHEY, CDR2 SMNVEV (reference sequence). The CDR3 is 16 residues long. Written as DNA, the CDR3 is TGTGCCAGCAGTTTATGGACTAGCGGGAAAATATACGAGCAGTACTTC. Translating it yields CASSLWTSGKIYEQYF.

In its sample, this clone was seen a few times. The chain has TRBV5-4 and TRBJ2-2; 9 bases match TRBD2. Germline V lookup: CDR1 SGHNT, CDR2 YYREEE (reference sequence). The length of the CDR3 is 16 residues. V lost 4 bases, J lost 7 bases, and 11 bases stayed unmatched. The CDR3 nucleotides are TGTGCCAGCAGCCCTCAGATAGCGGGAGTAATCGGGGAGCTGTTTTTT. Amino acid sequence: CASSPQIAGVIGELFF.

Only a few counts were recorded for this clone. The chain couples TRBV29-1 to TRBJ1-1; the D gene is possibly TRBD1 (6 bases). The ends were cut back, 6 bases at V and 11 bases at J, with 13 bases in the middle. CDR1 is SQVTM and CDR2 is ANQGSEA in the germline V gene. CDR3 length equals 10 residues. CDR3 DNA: TGCAGCGTGGGAACAGGGAGTGCTTTCTTT. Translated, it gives CSVGTGSAFF.

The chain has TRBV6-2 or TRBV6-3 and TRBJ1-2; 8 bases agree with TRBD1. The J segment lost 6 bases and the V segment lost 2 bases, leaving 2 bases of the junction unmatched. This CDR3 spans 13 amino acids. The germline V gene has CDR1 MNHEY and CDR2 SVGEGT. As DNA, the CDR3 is TGTGCCAGCAGTTACCCAGGGGGCCATGGCTACACCTTC. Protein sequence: CASSYPGGHGYTF.

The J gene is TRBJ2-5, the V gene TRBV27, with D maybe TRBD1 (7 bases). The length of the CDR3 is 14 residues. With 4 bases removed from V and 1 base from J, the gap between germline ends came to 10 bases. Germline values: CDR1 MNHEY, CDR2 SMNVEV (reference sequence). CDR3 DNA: TGTGCCAGCAGTTGGAGGGGGCCCCAAGAGACCCAGTACTTC. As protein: CASSWRGPQETQYF.

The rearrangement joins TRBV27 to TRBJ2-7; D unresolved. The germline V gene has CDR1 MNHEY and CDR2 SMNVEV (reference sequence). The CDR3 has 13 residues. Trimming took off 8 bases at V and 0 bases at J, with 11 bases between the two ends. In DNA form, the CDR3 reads TGTGCCAGCGCCTCGCGGTCCTCCTACGAGCAGTACTTC. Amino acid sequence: CASASRSSYEQYF.

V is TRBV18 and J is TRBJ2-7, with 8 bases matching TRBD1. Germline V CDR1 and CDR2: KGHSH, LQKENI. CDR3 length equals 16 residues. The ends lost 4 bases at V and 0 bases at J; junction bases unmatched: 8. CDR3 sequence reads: CASSRPGQDSSYEQYF. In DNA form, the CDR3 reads TGTGCCAGCTCACGACCGGGACAGGATAGCTCCTACGAGCAGTACTTC. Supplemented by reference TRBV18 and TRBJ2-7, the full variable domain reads NAGVMQNPRHLVRRRGQEARLRCSPMKGHSHVYWYRQLPEEGLKFMVYLQKENIIDESGMPKERFSAEFPKEGPSILRIQQVVRGDSAAYFCASSRPGQDSSYEQYFGPGTRLTVT.

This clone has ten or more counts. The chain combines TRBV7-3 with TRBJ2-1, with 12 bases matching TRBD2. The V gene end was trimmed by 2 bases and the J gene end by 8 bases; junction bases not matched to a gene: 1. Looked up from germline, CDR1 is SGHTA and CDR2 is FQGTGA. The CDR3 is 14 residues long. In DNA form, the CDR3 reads TGTGCCAGCAGCTTATCTAGCGGGGGGGATGAGCAGTTCTTC. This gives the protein CASSLSSGGDEQFF.